This T cell receptor beta chain is drawn from a study of blood T cells in healthy people across ages. The CDR3 length is 14 residues. Germline lookup yields CDR1 MNHEY and CDR2 SMNVEV (reference sequence). V dropped 9 bases and J dropped 5 bases, with 17 bases sitting between them. Each donor gave around 9.3 milliliters of peripheral blood. A second PCR of roughly 7 to 11 cycles used a sample-barcoded 5' primer and a J-beta primer mix. TCRdb reprocessed the 5' RACE reads with MiXCR, giving one entry per CDR3 protein. The sample yields 980,000 or so distinct CDR3 sequences, 40% to 60% seen once. This receptor was identified in a man aged 30 to 45 in good health. The sample was blood. This chain links TRBV27 with TRBJ2-1, with a tentative D call TRBD1 (5 bases). The CDR3 DNA sequence: TGTGCCAGTGGGGTATTGGGGCTTAACAATGAGCAGTTCTTC. Its translation: CASGVLGLNNEQFF.